The clone carrying this T cell receptor (beta chain) came up once. The sample originates from a study of blood T cell repertoires in COVID-19. Study summary: Both acute and convalescent COVID-19 samples were obtained from the United States, Italy and Spain. Sample material is recorded as cDNA or gDNA derived from T cells, B-cell-depleted T cells, or PBMCs.

Authors' processing steps: Reference gene primer amplification gave nucleated cell count estimates. The data were produced by immunoSEQ multiplex PCR, yet TCRdb's version contains in-frame clones alone and is incomplete. V and J calls plus clone size are reproduced from that table; the DNA served to infer D and trimming. The sample comprises 43,000 or so clones, more than 65% of which are singletons, and 20% to 30% rests with the top ten. Trimming removed 8 bases from V and 2 bases from J, with 6 bases in between. In germline, CDR1 is SGHVS, CDR2 FNYEAQ. The CDR3 consists of 11 residues. The source of this sequence is a woman aged 55-70 years with acute or convalescent COVID-19. Sequenced material: peripheral blood. The genes are TRBV7-6 and TRBJ2-5; D ambiguous. As DNA, the CDR3 is TGTGCCAGCGGCAGGCAAGAGACCCAGTACTTC. This encodes CASGRQETQYF.